This T cell receptor beta chain comes out of a study of T-cell reconstitution after alpha-beta-depleted transplantation in children. Germline CDR1 reads MNHEY; CDR2 reads SVGAGI. V dropped 1 base and J dropped 5; count of bases not matched to a gene: 3. This CDR3 has 15 residues. This clonotype was picked up many times. Its antigen is still unknown. Unique molecular identifiers were built into the TCRbeta library. From the PCR reads, TCRdb called clonotypes with MiXCR, one entry per CDR3 protein. The table has approximately 70,000 distinct CDR3 sequences, 4.9% seen once. Study-level findings and limits: At the one-year point after transplant, T-cell counts and TCRbeta diversity were found to come mostly from T cells that had been newly produced. Some patients' high day-60 TCRbeta diversity was traced to surviving recipient T cells and thymic progenitors.

The TCR comes from a boy under two years old who had a stem cell transplant for acute myeloid leukemia, so the T cells may come from the graft donor. V usage is TRBV6-5 and J usage is TRBJ2-3, with TRBD1 matching 10 bases. The starting material was PBMCs, mostly from graft donor cells, obtained 180 days after TCRalphabeta/CD19-depleted stem cell transplant. The CDR3 reads CASSYWTGGRDTQYF. In nucleotides, the CDR3 is TGTGCCAGCAGTTACTGGACAGGGGGAAGAGATACGCAGTATTTT.